These T cell receptor beta chains were read from a single sample in a study of T cell responses to AZD1222 COVID-19 vaccine. The data were produced by immunoSEQ multiplex PCR, yet TCRdb's version contains in-frame clones alone and is incomplete. The table includes tens of thousands of clones, about 86% detected once. Specimen: peripheral blood, collected 28 days after the second AZD1222 dose. These receptors all stem from an adult who received the AZD1222 COVID-19 vaccine. Each CDR3 is given with its conserved first and last residue. D genes are given only for firm matches. Part of the rows lack a size; the others show once, few, many or a class for expanded clones.

>TRBJ1-3|TRBV28|.|.
TGTGCCAGCAAGGAGACAGACTCTGGAAACACCATATATTTT
CASKETDSGNTIYF
>TRBJ2-1|TRBV5-4|TRBD2|once
TGTGCCACCAAGGACGGGCTAGCGGGGGGGAATGAGCAGTTCTTC
CATKDGLAGGNEQFF
>TRBJ1-1|TRBV29-1|.|once
TGCAGCGTACAGACAGTGAACACTGAAGCTTTCTTT
CSVQTVNTEAFF
>TRBJ2-3|TRBV2|.|.
TGTGCCAGCGCGGTGGACAGCCGGACAGATACGCAGTATTTT
CASAVDSRTDTQYF
>TRBJ1-2|TRBV9|.|.
TGTGCCAGCAGCGTAGGAGGTCTGGCGGGTAATTCTGGCTACACCTTC
CASSVGGLAGNSGYTF
>TRBJ1-2|TRBV6-6|.|.
TGTGCCAGCAGTTACGGCCAGGGGCTAGGGACCGGCTACACCTTC
CASSYGQGLGTGYTF
>TRBJ1-1|TRBV6-5|.|.
TGTGCCAGCAGTTACCGGACAGATGAAGCTTTCTTT
CASSYRTDEAFF
>TRBJ2-5|TRBV15|.|.
TGTGCCACCAGCTTAGGAACAGAGGGGTGGGAGACCCAGTACTTC
CATSLGTEGWETQYF
>TRBJ2-3|TRBV7-2|TRBD1|.
TGTGCCAGCAGCTCCGGGACAGGGGGAGCGACAGATACGCAGTATTTT
CASSSGTGGATDTQYF
>TRBJ2-7|TRBV5-1|.|medium-sized
TGCGCCAGCAGCCGGGGTCAGGACGGCACATACGAGCAGTACTTC
CASSRGQDGTYEQYF
>TRBJ2-1|TRBV27|.|once
TGTGCCAGCAGTTTAAGGCCGGACGGGTACAATGAGCAGTTCTTC
CASSLRPDGYNEQFF
>TRBJ2-6|TRBV7-2|.|.
TGTGCCAGCAGTCGACAGTTTAGCTCTGGGGCCAACGTCCTGACTTTC
CASSRQFSSGANVLTF
>TRBJ1-4|TRBV10-1|.|few
TGCGCCAGCAGCAAGGGTCAAGGGACTGAAAAACTGTTTTTT
CASSKGQGTEKLFF
>TRBJ2-1|TRBV4-2|TRBD2|.
TGTGCCAGCATACTATCCCTAGCGGGAGGTTTGCAGTTCTTC
CASILSLAGGLQFF
>TRBJ2-7|TRBV12-3/TRBV12-4|.|.
TGTGCCAGCAGTTTAGCGGGCTACGAGCAGTACTTC
CASSLAGYEQYF
>TRBJ1-2|TRBV12-2|.|once
TGTGCAAGTCGCTCTTCCCGGGAGGGTGCTAACTATGGCTACACCTTC
CASRSSREGANYGYTF
>TRBJ1-1|TRBV30|.|.
TGTGCCTGGAGTGCAAGGGGGACCATGAACACTGAAGCTTTCTTT
CAWSARGTMNTEAFF
>TRBJ2-7|TRBV7-9|.|.
TGTGCCAGCAGCCTAGAAGGGGAGAACTACGAGCAGTACTTC
CASSLEGENYEQYF
>TRBJ1-5|TRBV2|TRBD1|.
TGTGCCAGCAGTGAGCAGGGACAGGCAAGCAATCAGCCCCAGCATTTT
CASSEQGQASNQPQHF
>TRBJ1-2|TRBV5-4|.|.
TGTGCCAGCAGCGTCTCCGGGATCACTTATGGCTACACCTTC
CASSVSGITYGYTF
>TRBJ2-7|TRBV19|.|once
TGTGCCAGTAGTATAGGTTTCAAGGGCGGCTACGAGCAGTACTTC
CASSIGFKGGYEQYF
>TRBJ2-7|TRBV28|TRBD1|.
TGTGCCAGCAGTTTAGAAGGTTTAGGGGGCGGCGAGCAGTACTTC
CASSLEGLGGGEQYF
>TRBJ1-5|TRBV19|.|.
TGTGCCAGTAGTATAGATGTAGGCGCTAACAATCAGCCCCAGCATTTT
CASSIDVGANNQPQHF
>TRBJ1-2|TRBV29-1|.|.
TGCAGCGGCGGGGGGAGGCTACTTTTCTATGGCTACACCTTC
CSGGGRLLFYGYTF
>TRBJ2-1|TRBV7-8|.|.
TGTGCCAGCGGCCGGACGGGAAATGAGCAGTTCTTC
CASGRTGNEQFF
>TRBJ1-2|TRBV27|TRBD1|.
TGTGCCAGCAGTCTCGGGACAGGTTGGGAACTATTGAGTGGCTACACCTTC
CASSLGTGWELLSGYTF